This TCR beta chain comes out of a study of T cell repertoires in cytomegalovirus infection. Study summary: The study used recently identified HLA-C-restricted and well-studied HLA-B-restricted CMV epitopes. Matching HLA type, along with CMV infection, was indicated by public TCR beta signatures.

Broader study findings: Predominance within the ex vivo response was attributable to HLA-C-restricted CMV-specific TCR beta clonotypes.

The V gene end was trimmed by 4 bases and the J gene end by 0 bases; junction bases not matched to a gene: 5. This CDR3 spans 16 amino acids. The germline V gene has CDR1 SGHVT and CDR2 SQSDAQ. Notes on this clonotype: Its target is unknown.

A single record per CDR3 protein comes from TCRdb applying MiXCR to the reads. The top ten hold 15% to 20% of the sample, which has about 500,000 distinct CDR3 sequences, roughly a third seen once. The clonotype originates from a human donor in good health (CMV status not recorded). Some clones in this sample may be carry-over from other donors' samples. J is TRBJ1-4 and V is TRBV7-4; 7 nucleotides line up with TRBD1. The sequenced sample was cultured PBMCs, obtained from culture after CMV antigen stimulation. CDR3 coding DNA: TGTGCCAGCAGCTACCGGGACAGCGCAACTAATGAAAAACTGTTTTTT. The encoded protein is CASSYRDSATNEKLFF. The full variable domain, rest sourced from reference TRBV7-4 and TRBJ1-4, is GAGVSQSPRYKVAKRGRDVALRCDSISGHVTLYWYRQTLGQGSEVLTYSQSDAQRDKSGRPSGRFSAERPERSVSTLKIQRTEQGDSAVYLCASSYRDSATNEKLFFGSGTQLSVL.